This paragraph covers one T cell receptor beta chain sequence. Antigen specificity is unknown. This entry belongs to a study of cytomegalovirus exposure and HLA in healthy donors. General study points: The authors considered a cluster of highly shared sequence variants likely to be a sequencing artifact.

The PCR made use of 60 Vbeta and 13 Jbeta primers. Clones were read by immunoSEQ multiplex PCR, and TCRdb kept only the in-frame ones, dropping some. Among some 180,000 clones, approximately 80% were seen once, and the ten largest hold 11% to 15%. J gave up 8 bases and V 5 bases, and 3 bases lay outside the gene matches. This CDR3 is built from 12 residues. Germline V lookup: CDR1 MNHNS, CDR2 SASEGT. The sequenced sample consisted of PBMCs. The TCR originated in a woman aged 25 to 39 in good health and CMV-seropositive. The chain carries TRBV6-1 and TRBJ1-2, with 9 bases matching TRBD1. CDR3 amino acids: CASSRGQGGYTF. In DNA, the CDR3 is TGTGCCAGCAGTCGGGGACAGGGCGGCTACACCTTC.